This section outlines one T cell receptor beta chain sequence together with its context. The sample is drawn from a study of shared clonotypes between healthy human individuals. The CDR3 loop spans 15 amino acids. V shed 6 bases, J shed 3 bases, and the junction held 8 bases outside the gene matches. Germline V gives CDR1 MDHEN, CDR2 SYDVKM. Repertoires were generated with immunoSEQ multiplex PCR, while TCRdb's copy carries only in-frame clones and drops some. The sample carries more than 2,000,000 clones, approximately 93% recorded once. The sequenced sample consisted of naive CD4+ T cells from PBMCs. Sample subset: CD45RA+ positively selected. V and J are TRBV28 and TRBJ2-1; 7 nucleotides line up with TRBD2. The TCR was taken from a man aged 18 to 29 in good health. Some clones in this sample may be carry-over from other donors' samples. The CDR3 sequence: CASRDSGRHYNEQFF. In DNA, the CDR3 is TGTGCCAGCAGGGACTCCGGGAGGCACTACAATGAGCAGTTCTTC.